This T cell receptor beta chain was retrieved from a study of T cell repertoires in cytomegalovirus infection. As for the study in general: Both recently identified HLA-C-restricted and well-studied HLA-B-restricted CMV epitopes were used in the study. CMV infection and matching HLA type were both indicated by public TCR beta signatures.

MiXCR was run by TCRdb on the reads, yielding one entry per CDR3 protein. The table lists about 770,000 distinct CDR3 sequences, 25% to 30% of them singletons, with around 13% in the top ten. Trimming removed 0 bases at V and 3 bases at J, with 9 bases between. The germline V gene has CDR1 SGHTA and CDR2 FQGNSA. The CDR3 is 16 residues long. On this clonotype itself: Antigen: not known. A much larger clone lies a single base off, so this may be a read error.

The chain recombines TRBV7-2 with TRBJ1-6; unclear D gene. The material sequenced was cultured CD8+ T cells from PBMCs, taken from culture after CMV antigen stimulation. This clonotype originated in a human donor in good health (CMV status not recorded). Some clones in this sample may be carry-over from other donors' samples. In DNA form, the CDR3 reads TGTGCCAGCAGCTTAGCCACAACATACTATAATTCACCCCTCCACTTT. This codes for CASSLATTYYNSPLHF. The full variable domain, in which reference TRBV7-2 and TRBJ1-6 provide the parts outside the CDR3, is GAGVSQSPSNKVTEKGKDVELRCDPISGHTALYWYRQSLGQGLEFLIYFQGNSAPDKSGLPSDRFSAERTGGSVSTLTIQRTQQEDSAVYLCASSLATTYYNSPLHFGNGTRLTVT.